These 8 T cell receptor beta chains originate from one sample sequenced in a study of blood T cell repertoires in COVID-19. Repertoires were generated with immunoSEQ multiplex PCR, while TCRdb's copy carries only in-frame clones and drops some. The data show some 200,000 clones, with about 81% seen just once and around 9% held by the top ten. The sequenced sample consisted of PBMCs or T cells enriched from blood (not recorded which). These receptors were taken from a man aged 35-49 years who had recovered from COVID-19.

The chain employs TRBV5-5 and TRBJ2-1; 7 positions match TRBD2. Germline CDR1 is SGHKS and CDR2 is YYEKEE (reference sequence). CDR3 length: 15 residues. V trimming: 0 bases; J trimming: 7 bases; junction bases outside the gene matches: 7. The CDR3 sequence: CASSLVRESRNEQFF. CDR3 nucleotides: TGTGCCAGCAGCTTGGTGCGGGAGTCGAGAAATGAGCAGTTCTTC.

This clone came up once. The CDR3 protein is CATSNLGDSQETQYF. The CDR3 DNA sequence: TGTGCCACCTCAAACCTAGGGGACAGCCAAGAGACCCAGTACTTC. The V and J genes are TRBV24-1 and TRBJ2-5, with 7 positions matching TRBD1. The CDR3 is 15 amino acids. Trimming at V came to 9 bases and at J to 1 base, leaving 10 bases not matched to a gene. Germline-derived CDR1 and CDR2 are KGHDR and SFDVKD.

The DNA of the CDR3 is TGTGCCAGGAGCTCCTACGAGCAGTACTTC. The encoded protein is CARSSYEQYF. The chain combines TRBV21-1 with TRBJ2-7; the table assigns TRBD2, which was not confirmed against the DNA. TRBV21-1 represents a pseudogene. The CDR3 has 10 residues.

The chain employs TRBV18 and TRBJ2-7; 12 bases match TRBD1. V lost 4 bases to trimming and J lost 5 bases; unmatched junction nucleotides: 6. Germline CDR1 is KGHSH and CDR2 is LQKENI. The CDR3 covers 15 residues. The DNA of the CDR3 is TGTGCCAGCTCACAATGGGACAGGGGGCTCGACGAGCAGTACTTC. Amino acids: CASSQWDRGLDEQYF.

V usage is TRBV9 and J usage is TRBJ2-2; perhaps TRBD1 as D (6 bases). The CDR3 is made up of 15 amino acids. V was pared by 0 bases and J by 8 bases, with 14 bases between. Germline CDR1 SGDLS, CDR2 YYNGEE. Here the CDR3 DNA reads TGTGCCAGCAGCGTAGCCCCTGCGAGGGGGGGGGAGCTGTTTTTT. Translation: CASSVAPARGGELFF. The variable domain in full, completed from reference TRBV9 and TRBJ2-2, reads DSGVTQTPKHLITATGQRVTLRCSPRSGDLSVYWYQQSLDQGLQFLIQYYNGEERAKGNILERFSAQQFPDLHSELNLSSLELGDSALYFCASSVAPARGGELFFGEGSRLTVL.

The rearrangement joins TRBV20-1 to TRBJ2-1; possibly TRBD2 for D (5 bases). The V gene lost 1 base and the J gene lost 13 bases, with 8 bases spanning the gap. This CDR3 is built from 10 residues. Per germline, CDR1 DFQATT and CDR2 SNEGSKA (reference sequence). The CDR3 loop reads CSARVEGQFF. The CDR3 DNA follows: TGCAGTGCTAGAGTAGAGGGCCAGTTCTTC.

This chain links TRBV5-1 with TRBJ2-2, with D perhaps matching TRBD2 (5 bases). CDR1 and CDR2 from the germline V gene are SGHRS and YFSETQ. The CDR3 consists of 15 residues. V gave up 0 bases and J gave up 5 bases, with 11 bases separating them. The CDR3, as DNA: TGCGCCAGCAGCTTGGTTGACTATTCTACCGGGGAGCTGTTTTTT. Translated: CASSLVDYSTGELFF.

In its sample, this clone was seen once. At one end, the junction sequence differs from germline, possibly due to a read error. The chain joins TRBV28 to TRBJ2-7; weak D call: TRBD1 (5 bases). This CDR3 has 12 residues. CDR1 and CDR2 from the germline V gene are MDHEN and SYDVKM. The chain's CDR3 is CASSLYKGKPTF. CDR3 DNA: TGTGCCAGCAGTTTATATAAGGGGAAACCCACCTTC. Using reference TRBV28 and TRBJ2-7 for the parts outside the CDR3, the full variable domain is DVKVTQSSRYLVKRTGEKVFLECVQDMDHENMFWYRQDPGLGLRLIYFSYDVKMKEKGDIPEGYSVSREKKERFSLILESASTNQTSMYLCASSLYKGKPTFGPGTRLTVT.